This T cell receptor (beta chain) was sequenced in a study of T cells in localized non-small cell lung cancer (dated by TCRdb to 2020 to 2022). As for the study more broadly: The study analyzed T cell repertoires of 200 to 250 early-stage NSCLC patients, comparing tumors and uninvolved tumor-adjacent lungs. The cohort consisted of a few hundred treatment-naive NSCLC patients whose localized lung tumors had been resected. Of the NSCLC patients, around 130 were male and approximately 100 were female, and the mean age was approximately 66 years. Study-wide findings and limitations: Higher blood T cell density associated with longer overall survival, while higher adjacent-lung clonality associated with shorter survival. Because the study design was exploratory, TCR variables were selected using unadjusted p-values without false-discovery rate correction. A median of about 61 of the top 100 tumor clones turned up in the paired uninvolved adjacent lung, and about 28 of those clones also ranked among the top 100 of that same adjacent lung. Because multi-region sequencing of the tumors was not done, intratumor heterogeneity could not be ruled out. Uninvolved tumor-adjacent lung showed the highest T cell clonality, higher than tumor, which suggests more focused antigenic responses in the uninvolved tumor-adjacent lung.

This clone was observed a handful of times. Its antigen is unknown. Base qualities were left out, and no much larger clone turns up one base away. TCR beta CDR3 regions were sequenced from DNA using the immunoSEQ Assay. The study's processing was this. To compute T cell density, TCR beta template counts were normalized to usable DNA, which was estimated by amplifying housekeeping genes. Using the preseqR package, richness was estimated by extrapolating to 120,000 templates for tissue samples and 400,000 templates for PBMC samples. Clonality was taken to be one minus Pielou's evenness. Tissue-enriched TCRs were identified by differential abundance testing using productive amino-acid clonotypes, minimum total count 5 and alpha 0.1. The Jaccard Index and the Morisita Overlap Index were used to quantify repertoire overlap between compartments. GLIPH clustered TCR beta CDR3s with public tetramer-defined viral CDR3s; viral motifs required at least three viral sequences plus V-gene enrichment. TCRdb holds this immuneACCESS table with in-frame rearrangements only. Some clones are missing; in checked studies, unresolved V genes explain under half, and the rest has no known cause. V and J calls and clone size are those listed in that table; D and trimming were worked out from the DNA. This sample is represented by approximately 2,200 clones; 30% to 40% of them were singletons. Of the sample, approximately 20% is held by the ten largest clones.

From its cysteine to its phenylalanine, the CDR3 spans 13 amino acids. The sequence is cut down to CDR3 DNA, 39 bases in frame from base 1. Here V drops 7 bases and J drops 6 bases, and the junction holds 5 bases not matched to any gene. At diagnosis, peripheral blood, uninvolved tumor-adjacent lung and tumor were collected and stored as a combination of fresh-frozen and FFPE material. The chain uses TRBV23-1 and TRBJ2-2, with 7 bases aligning to TRBD2. TRBV23-1 is an open reading frame whose function is uncertain. Sequencing used lung tumor tissue, obtained before any cancer treatment. This receptor was taken from a female donor older than 55 with stage I lung adenocarcinoma. The base sequence is TGCGCCAGCATTGAGGGAGGGGCCGGGGAGCTGTTTTTT. The translation is CASIEGGAGELFF.